These T cell receptor beta chains were read from a single sample in a study of tumor T cells in aggressive B-cell lymphoma. Data came from immunoSEQ multiplex PCR; TCRdb stores just in-frame clones and leaves some out. Of roughly 2,400 clones listed, approximately 85% are singletons. The sample consisted of tumor tissue. The receptors stem from an adult with diffuse large B cell lymphoma. Both conserved end residues are part of each CDR3. A D gene is named only where the DNA matches it firmly. Size is stated for part of the rows, as once, few or many counts, or as a class when the clone is expanded.

d_call	clone_size	v_call	j_call	cdr3_length	cdr3_aa	cdr3_nt
.	.	TRBV6-1	TRBJ1-5	15	CASSEFGYSNQPQHF	TGTGCCAGCAGTGAATTCGGGTATAGCAATCAGCCCCAGCATTTT
TRBD2	.	TRBV28	TRBJ2-1	19	CASSSRLASTLTSYNEQFF	TGTGCCAGCAGCTCAAGACTAGCGTCCACCTTAACCTCCTACAATGAGCAGTTCTTC
TRBD1	.	TRBV10-3	TRBJ1-2	13	CAISEGTGDGYTF	TGTGCCATCAGTGAGGGGACAGGGGACGGCTACACCTTC
.	.	TRBV15	TRBJ1-2	16	CATSRADSSYNYGYTF	TGTGCCACCAGCAGAGCGGACTCCTCCTATAACTATGGCTACACCTTC
.	few	TRBV7-9	TRBJ1-6	14	CASSFGVANSPLHF	TGTGCCAGCAGCTTCGGGGTGGCCAATTCACCCCTCCACTTT
TRBD2	.	TRBV5-1	TRBJ2-2	15	CASSLAGGNTGELFF	TGCGCCAGCAGCTTGGCGGGGGGGAACACCGGAGAGCTGTTTTTT
.	.	TRBV7-2	TRBJ2-3	15	CASSIALGRQDTQYF	TGTGCCAGCAGCATAGCGTTAGGGAGACAAGATACGCAGTATTTT
TRBD1	.	TRBV14	TRBJ1-2	13	CASSRGQDYGYTF	TGTGCCAGCAGCCGCGGACAGGACTATGGCTACACCTTC
.	.	TRBV23-1	TRBJ2-7	16	CASSHPPGAGKYEQYF	TGCGCCAGCAGTCATCCCCCAGGGGCAGGGAAGTACGAGCAGTACTTC
.	.	TRBV18	TRBJ2-5	17	CASSPPRSGGGEETQYF	TGTGCCAGCTCACCACCAAGGTCAGGGGGAGGTGAGGAGACCCAGTACTTC
.	.	TRBV4-3	TRBJ2-7	14	CASSQLLHQYEQYF	TGCGCCAGCAGCCAATTACTACATCAGTACGAGCAGTACTTC